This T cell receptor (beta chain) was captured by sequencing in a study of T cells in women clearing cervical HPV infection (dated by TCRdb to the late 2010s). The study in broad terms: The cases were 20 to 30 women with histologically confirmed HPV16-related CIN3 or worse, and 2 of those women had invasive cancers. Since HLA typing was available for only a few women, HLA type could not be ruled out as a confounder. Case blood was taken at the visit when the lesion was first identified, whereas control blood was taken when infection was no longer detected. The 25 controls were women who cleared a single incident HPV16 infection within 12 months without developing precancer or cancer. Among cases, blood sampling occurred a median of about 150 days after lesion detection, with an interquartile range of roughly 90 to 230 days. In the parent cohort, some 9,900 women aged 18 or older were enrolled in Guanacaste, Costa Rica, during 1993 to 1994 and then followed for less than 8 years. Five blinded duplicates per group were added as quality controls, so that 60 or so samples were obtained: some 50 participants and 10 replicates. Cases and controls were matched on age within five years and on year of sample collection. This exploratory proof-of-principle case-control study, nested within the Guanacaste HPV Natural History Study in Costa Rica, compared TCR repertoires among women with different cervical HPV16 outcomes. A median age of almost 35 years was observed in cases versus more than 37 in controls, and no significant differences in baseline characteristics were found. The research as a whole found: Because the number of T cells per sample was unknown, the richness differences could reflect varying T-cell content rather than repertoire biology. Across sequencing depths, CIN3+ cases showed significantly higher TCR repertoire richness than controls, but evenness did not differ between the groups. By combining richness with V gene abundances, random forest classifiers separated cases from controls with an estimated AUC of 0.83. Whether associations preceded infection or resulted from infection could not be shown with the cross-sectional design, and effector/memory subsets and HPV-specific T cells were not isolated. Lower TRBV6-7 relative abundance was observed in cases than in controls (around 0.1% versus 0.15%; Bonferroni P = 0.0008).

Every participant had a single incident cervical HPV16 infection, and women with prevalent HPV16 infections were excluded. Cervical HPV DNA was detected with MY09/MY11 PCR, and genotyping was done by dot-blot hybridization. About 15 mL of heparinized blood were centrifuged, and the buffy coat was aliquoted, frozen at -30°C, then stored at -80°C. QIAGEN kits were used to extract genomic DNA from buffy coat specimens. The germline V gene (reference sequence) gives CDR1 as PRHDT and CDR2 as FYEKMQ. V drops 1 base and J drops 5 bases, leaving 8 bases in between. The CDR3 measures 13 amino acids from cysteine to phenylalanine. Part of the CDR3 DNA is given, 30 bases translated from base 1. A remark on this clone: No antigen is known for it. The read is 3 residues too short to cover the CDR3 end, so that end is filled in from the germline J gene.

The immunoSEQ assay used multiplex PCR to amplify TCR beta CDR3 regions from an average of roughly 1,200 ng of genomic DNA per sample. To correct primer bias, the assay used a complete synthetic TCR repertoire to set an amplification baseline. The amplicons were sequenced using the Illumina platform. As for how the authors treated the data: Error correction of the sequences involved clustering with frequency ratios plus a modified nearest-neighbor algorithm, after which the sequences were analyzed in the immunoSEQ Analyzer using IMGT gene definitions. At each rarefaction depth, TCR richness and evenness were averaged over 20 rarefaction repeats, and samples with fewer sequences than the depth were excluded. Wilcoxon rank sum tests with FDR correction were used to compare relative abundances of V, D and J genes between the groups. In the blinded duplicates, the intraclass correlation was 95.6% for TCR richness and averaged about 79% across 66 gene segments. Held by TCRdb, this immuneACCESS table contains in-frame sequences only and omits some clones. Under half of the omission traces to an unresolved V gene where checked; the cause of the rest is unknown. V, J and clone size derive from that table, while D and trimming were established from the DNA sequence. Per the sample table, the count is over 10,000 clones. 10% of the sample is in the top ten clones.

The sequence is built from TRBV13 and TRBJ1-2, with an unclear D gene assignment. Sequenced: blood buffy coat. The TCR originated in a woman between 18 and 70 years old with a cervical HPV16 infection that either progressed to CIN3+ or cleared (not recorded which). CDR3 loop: CASSLEGWYGYTF. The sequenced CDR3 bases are TGTGCCAGCAGCTTAGAAGGGTGGTATGGC. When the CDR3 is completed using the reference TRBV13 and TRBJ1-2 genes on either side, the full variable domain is AAGVIQSPRHLIKEKRETATLKCYPIPRHDTVYWYQQGPGQDPQFLISFYEKMQSDKGSIPDRFSAQQFSDYHSELNMSSLELGDSALYFCASSLEGWYGYTFGSGTRLTVV.